This T cell receptor (beta chain) was profiled in a study of vaccination effects on CD4 cells after COVID-19. Study-level findings and limits: Marked clonal contraction of both clone types appeared late after vaccination.

Generated by immunoSEQ multiplex PCR, the TCRdb table keeps only in-frame clones and is missing some. The table lists around 71,000 clones, roughly 70% of them singletons. To note about this clone: Its antigen is not known.

Before any sequencing was done, the ViraFEST assay used viral peptide pools to expand antigen-specific CD4+ T cells. Once cultured for 10 days, the cells underwent separation to obtain CD4+ T cells. Previously uninfected by SARS-CoV-2, the vaccine recipients also showed negative nucleocapsid antibodies. Approximately 2 million PBMC were seeded per well and grown in the presence of roughly 11 IU/ml IL-2 and approximately 11 ug/ml peptides. Days 3 and 7 saw half the medium replaced with IL-2 medium. From germline, CDR1 is SGHNT and CDR2 YYREEE (reference sequence). The V gene end was trimmed by 0 bases and the J gene end by 5 bases; junction bases not matched to a gene: 6. CDR3 size: 15 residues.

The sequencing used CD4+ T cells from PBMCs cultured with HCoV-OC43 spike peptides, collected before COVID-19 vaccination. Subset noted: HCoV-OC43 spike overlapping peptide pool stimulation. V gene TRBV5-4 combines with J gene TRBJ2-5, with TRBD2 matching over 8 bases. The receptor was derived from a human donor who received a COVID-19 vaccine. In nucleotides, the CDR3 is TGTGCCAGCAGCTTGGGACGGGGGGGTTGGGAGACCCAGTACTTC. It is translated as CASSLGRGGWETQYF. The variable domain in full, with the rest retrieved from reference TRBV5-4 and TRBJ2-5, is ETGVTQSPTHLIKTRGQQVTLRCSSQSGHNTVSWYQQALGQGPQFIFQYYREEENGRGNFPPRFSGLQFPNYSSELNVNALELDDSALYLCASSLGRGGWETQYFGPGTRLLVL.